This TCR beta chain emerged from a study of early T cells in non-severe SARS-CoV-2 infection (dated by TCRdb to the early 2020s). Study-level background: Because TCR sequencing was done on bulk RNA from unsorted whole blood, the alpha and beta chains could not be paired. What the study reported, not specific to this receptor: VDJdb matching was skewed toward anti-spike CD8 responses, so virus-specific expansions were likely underestimated and private and CD4 specificities were missed.

A case-control design nested within a healthcare worker cohort in London, UK, was used, with weekly nasopharyngeal swab PCR tests and blood sampling performed. Healthcare workers were recruited between 23 and 31 March 2020, during the week of the UK lockdown, and were followed weekly for up to about 15 weeks. Libraries were made using 5' RACE. TCRdb names NextSeq 500 as the instrument used. To correct for sequencing error and PCR bias, the TCR library protocol tagged individual cDNA molecules with unique molecular identifiers. Both TCR alpha and beta chains were sequenced, and tight co-correlation was observed between alpha and beta sequence abundances in each sample. Per the authors' processing: Decombinator V4 was used to perform V gene, J gene and CDR3 annotation of TCR sequences. TCRs were defined as expanded if a significant change between any two time points was detected under a Poisson model with p below 0.0001. TCR abundances were normalised to the total number of TCRs sequenced in each sample and reported as counts per million. MAIT TCRs were defined by TRAV1-2 paired with TRAJ12, TRAJ20 or TRAJ33, and iNKT TCRs by TRAV10 paired with TRAJ18. A search of VDJdb, accessed on 1 November 2021, was run for TCRs annotated to CMV, EBV and SARS-CoV-2, with TCRs annotated for multiple antigens excluded. In TCRdb, the public reads were trimmed at Q25 with fastp and aligned with MiXCR, with productive beta chains retained. Records with the same CDR3 protein are collapsed into one entry carrying the most frequent genes and DNA. TCRdb, rather than the study authors, made the V and J calls. The sample yields just over 80,000 distinct CDR3 sequences; about an eighth were counted once. More than 1.2% of the sample is taken by the ten largest.

Remarks on this clonotype: No antigen is known for it. Within one base of it there is no much larger clone, and no base qualities were kept.

Sequences SGHTA (CDR1) and FQGNSA (CDR2) are obtained from the germline V gene. The CDR3 covers 16 residues, taking in both the cysteine and the phenylalanine. The DNA shown is the 48-base CDR3, in frame from base 1. The V end loses 5 bases and the J end loses 2 bases, and a stretch of 18 bases separates them. The sample taken for sequencing was whole blood. This TCR derives from an adult who was a healthcare worker with PCR-confirmed SARS-CoV-2 infection or an uninfected control (not recorded which). The chain couples TRBV7-2 to TRBJ2-5; the best D guess is TRBD1, with 6 bases matching. The CDR3 loop reads CASSPGQTLLQETQYF. The DNA sequence is TGTGCCAGCAGCCCCGGACAGACACTACTTCAAGAGACCCAGTACTTC.